This passage covers 10 T cell receptor beta chains from one sample sequenced in a study of CD8+CD57+ T cells in acquired aplastic anemia. Sequencing involved patients with CD8+CD57+ cell expansion previously shown by flow cytometry. TCR beta VDJ combinations and CDR3 sequences were profiled from genomic DNA. Using its own MiXCR run on the reads, TCRdb lists one record per CDR3 protein. The sample consists of about 180,000 distinct CDR3 sequences, nearly 65% of them appearing once. What was sequenced was sorted CD4+, CD8+, or CD8+CD57+ T cells (not recorded which) from PBMCs. All receptors derive from a human donor with aplastic anemia.

Concerning this clonotype itself: Germline is not matched at one junction end, which may reflect a read error. This chain links TRBV4-2 with TRBJ2-7; 11 nucleotides match TRBD2. The CDR3 extends over 16 amino acids. The germline V gene encodes CDR1 LGHNA and CDR2 YNFKEQ. The CDR3 sequence is CASNQGILAGGGGQYF. DNA of the CDR3: TGTGCCAGCAACCAAGGGATCCTAGCGGGGGGAGGCGGGCAGTACTTC.

The chain carries TRBV15 and TRBJ2-1; no definite D call. V was shortened by 3 bases and J by 0 bases, with 12 bases between the two germline ends. The germline V gene encodes CDR1 LNHNV and CDR2 YYDKDF (reference sequence). CDR3 size: 16 residues. CDR3 nucleotides: TGTGCCACCAGCAGCAGATCCTGGAGCTCCTACAATGAGCAGTTCTTC. Residues: CATSSRSWSSYNEQFF.

This rearrangement joins TRBV29-1 to TRBJ2-3, with unresolved D. This CDR3 spans 14 amino acids. V lost 3 bases to trimming and J lost 0 bases, with 10 bases between them. The germline V gene has CDR1 SQVTM and CDR2 ANQGSEA. The CDR3 DNA reads as TGCAGCGTTGACAGCACCACTAGCACAGATACGCAGTATTTT. Protein sequence: CSVDSTTSTDTQYF.

The gene calls are TRBV5-1 and TRBJ1-4, with D possibly TRBD1 on 5 matching bases. There are 14 residues in the CDR3. V lost 1 base and J lost 6, with 10 bases in between. Germline V gives CDR1 SGHRS, CDR2 YFSETQ. CDR3 sequence: CASSLRQGDEKLFF. CDR3 nucleotide sequence: TGCGCCAGCAGCTTGCGGCAGGGCGATGAAAAACTGTTTTTT.

The V call is TRBV7-8, the J call TRBJ2-1; D remains ambiguous. Germline CDR1 and CDR2: SGHVS and FQNEAQ. This CDR3 region has 13 residues. The ends were cut back, 0 bases at V and 9 bases at J, with 9 bases in the middle. CDR3 protein: CASSLAGRGEQFF. CDR3 in DNA: TGTGCCAGCAGCTTAGCGGGTAGAGGTGAGCAGTTCTTC.

The count of this clonotype is one. The genes are TRBV11-1 and TRBJ2-2, with D unresolved. CDR3 length equals 12 residues. V was shortened by 3 bases and J by 6 bases, with 5 bases between the two germline ends. Per germline, CDR1 SGHAT and CDR2 FQDESV (reference sequence). For the CDR3, the DNA is TGTGCCAGCAGCTTTCTACCCGGGGAGCTGTTTTTT. Its translation is CASSFLPGELFF.

The CDR3: CASSLGTGSAFF. DNA for the CDR3: TGTGCCAGCAGTTTAGGGACAGGGTCGGCTTTCTTT. This rearrangement joins TRBV12-3 or TRBV12-4 to TRBJ1-1; the match to TRBD1 covers 8 bases. V was pared by 1 base and J by 11 bases, with 3 bases of the junction left unmatched. The CDR3 is 12 amino acids.

A few counts support this clonotype. The rearrangement uses TRBV15 and TRBJ2-7; tentatively, D is TRBD1 or TRBD2 (6 bases each). The germline CDR1 and CDR2 sequences are LNHNV and YYDKDF (reference sequence). The CDR3 covers 16 residues. V lost 0 bases and J 3 bases, leaving 15 bases between the germline ends. CDR3 amino acids: CATSRDWGARRYEQYF. In DNA, the CDR3 is TGTGCCACCAGCAGAGACTGGGGGGCGAGGCGCTACGAGCAGTACTTC.

V gene TRBV12-3 or TRBV12-4 combines with J gene TRBJ1-6; no firm D call. V gave up 4 bases and J gave up 14 bases, with 3 bases separating them. The CDR3 consists of 9 residues. The CDR3 nucleotides are TGTGCCAGCAGTTCTTCCCTCCACTTT. It yields the protein CASSSSLHF.

J is TRBJ2-3 and V is TRBV5-1, with 10 bases aligning to TRBD2. Germline CDR1 is SGHRS and CDR2 is YFSETQ. J lost 2 bases, V lost 0 bases, and 3 bases had no gene match. This CDR3 is 16 amino acids long. The CDR3 DNA reads as TGCGCCAGCAGCTTGGCTAGCGGGGGAATCACAGATACGCAGTATTTT. Amino acids: CASSLASGGITDTQYF.